The T cell receptor (beta chain) under discussion was sequenced for a study of cytomegalovirus exposure and HLA in healthy donors. As to this clone: The antigen is unknown.

Findings and limits, study-wide: TCR beta chain V- and J-gene trimming was linked, in a later analysis, to a missense variant in DCLRE1C. From TCR beta sequences, most subjects' HLA-A and HLA-B alleles were reportedly predicted accurately. Immune exposure information comprised only CMV serostatus. In an earlier analysis, productive rearrangement rates for most beta V segments clustered near 90% or 30%.

PCR used 60 Vbeta primers and 13 Jbeta primers. Data came from immunoSEQ multiplex PCR; TCRdb stores just in-frame clones and leaves some out. The sample lists about 120,000 clones; less than 80% were seen once. The TCR originated in a woman aged 45-65 years in good health and CMV-seropositive. The sequenced sample was PBMCs.

This chain's CDR3 is CASGGGADTQYF. The CDR3 nucleotides read TGTGCCAGCGGAGGGGGGGCAGATACGCAGTATTTT. V and J are TRBV6-6 and TRBJ2-3, with a tentative D call TRBD2 (7 bases). Germline CDR1 is MNHNY and CDR2 is SVGAGI (reference sequence). This CDR3 contains 12 residues. Trimming removed 8 bases at V and 4 bases at J, with 10 bases between.